These 18 T cell receptor beta chains originate from one sample sequenced in a study of response to subunit inactivated influenza vaccine. A single record per CDR3 protein comes from TCRdb applying MiXCR to the RT-PCR reads. The sample records hundreds of thousands of distinct CDR3 sequences, around 10% being singletons. This same sample was also taken into another study, of T cells expressing NK-cell markers. From that second work: The authors made TCR beta cDNA libraries by 5'RACE template switching. This switching added a universal primer site and UMIs.

The sequencing used PBMCs from blood, collected on the day of vaccination. The receptors come from a man aged 50-59 years who received an inactivated influenza vaccine.

The chain combines TRBV5-6 with TRBJ1-6; D is unclear. The germline V gene encodes CDR1 SGHDT and CDR2 YYEEEE. V lost 0 bases, J lost 12 bases, and 4 bases lay in between. CDR3 size: 11 residues. CDR3: CASSLGGPLHF. As DNA, the CDR3 is TGTGCCAGCAGCTTGGGTGGACCCCTCCACTTT.

This clonotype was seen ten or more times. This chain joins TRBV2 and TRBJ2-1; tentatively, D is TRBD1 or TRBD2 (5 bases each). V lost 4 bases and J lost 5, with 9 bases in between. This CDR3 region has 13 residues. CDR1 SNHLY and CDR2 FYNNEI come from the germline V gene. CDR3 DNA sequence: TGTGCCAGCAGTGTGGGACCTGACAATGAGCAGTTCTTC. Amino acids: CASSVGPDNEQFF.

This clonotype was detected a few times. The V gene is TRBV20-1, the J gene TRBJ1-5, with D unclear. Deletions cut 2 bases from V and 0 bases from J, with 11 bases between. The CDR3 runs 15 residues. Germline CDR1 is DFQATT and CDR2 is SNEGSKA (reference sequence). The CDR3 coding sequence is TGCAGTGCTAGACCCGACGGATATAGCAATCAGCCCCAGCATTTT. It encodes CSARPDGYSNQPQHF.

The gene calls are TRBV7-2 and TRBJ2-1; 15 bases are a match to TRBD2. Germline lookup yields CDR1 SGHTA and CDR2 FQGNSA. The CDR3 has 15 amino acids. Losses at the gene ends were 5 bases for V and 8 bases for J; bases not matched to a gene: 4. This chain's CDR3 is CASSRGTSGRYEQFF. The CDR3 nucleotides are TGTGCCAGCAGCCGGGGGACTAGCGGGAGGTATGAGCAGTTCTTC.

Only a few counts were recorded for this clonotype. The rearrangement links TRBV10-3 to TRBJ2-7; tentatively, D is TRBD1 or TRBD2 (5 bases each). Germline CDR1 reads ENHRY; CDR2 reads SYGVKD. Trimming left V 2 bases short and J 3 bases short, with 14 bases between. The CDR3 length is 15 residues. The CDR3 DNA reads as TGTGCCATCAGTGAGGGGGCGACCGGGAACTACGAGCAGTACTTC. This sequence encodes CAISEGATGNYEQYF.

This sequence joins TRBV10-3 and TRBJ2-3; D unresolved. The germline V gene has CDR1 ENHRY and CDR2 SYGVKD. V was clipped by 7 bases and J by 3 bases, with 8 bases between them. The CDR3 extends over 12 amino acids. CDR3 sequence: CAIMEGTDTQYF. CDR3 DNA: TGTGCCATCATGGAAGGGACAGATACGCAGTATTTT.

This clonotype came up a few times. This sequence joins TRBV28 and TRBJ2-3, with D perhaps given as TRBD1 or TRBD2 (5 bases each). CDR1 MDHEN and CDR2 SYDVKM come from the germline V gene. The CDR3 covers 11 residues. Trimming stripped 11 bases from V and 6 bases from J, with 12 bases between. CDR3 amino acids: CAARGGDTQYF. CDR3 sequence (DNA): TGTGCCGCCCGGGGCGGGGATACGCAGTATTTT.

The CDR3 is CASSIEAGTEAFF. The DNA of the CDR3 is TGTGCCAGTAGTATAGAAGCGGGCACTGAAGCTTTCTTT. The chain links TRBV19 to TRBJ1-1, with D hard to call. The CDR3 sequence is 13 residues long. V was cut by 0 bases and J by 4 bases, with 6 bases left in between. Germline V CDR1 and CDR2: LNHDA, SQIVND (reference sequence).

This clonotype was observed many times. The gene calls are TRBV7-8 and TRBJ1-5; D remains unclear. The CDR3 spans 15 residues. From germline, CDR1 is SGHVS and CDR2 FQNEAQ. V lost 2 bases and J lost 3, with 11 bases in between. CDR3 in DNA: TGTGCCAGCAGCTTAAGACCCAACCCCAATCAGCCCCAGCATTTT. Translated: CASSLRPNPNQPQHF.

This clonotype appeared a few times. The V call is TRBV14, the J call TRBJ2-1, with D maybe TRBD1 (5 bases). The germline V and J ends were trimmed by 4 bases and 10 bases, with 11 bases remaining between them. The V gene's germline CDR1 is SGHDN and CDR2 FVKESK. CDR3 size: 12 residues. The DNA for the CDR3 is TGTGCCAGCAGCCGACAGTCGAGGGAGCAGTTCTTC. Its translation: CASSRQSREQFF.

This clonotype turned up a few times. J is TRBJ2-7 and V is TRBV5-1; no definite D call. Germline V lookup: CDR1 SGHRS, CDR2 YFSETQ. Trimming removed 0 bases from V and 0 bases from J, with 13 bases in between. CDR3 length equals 16 residues. For the CDR3, the DNA is TGCGCCAGCAGCTTGGAAGGGTTATGGAGCTCCTACGAGCAGTACTTC. This translates into CASSLEGLWSSYEQYF.

The V gene is TRBV18, the J gene TRBJ2-7; 7 positions agree with TRBD1. This CDR3 is built from 14 residues. The V gene's germline CDR1 is KGHSH and CDR2 LQKENI. V shed 0 bases and J 2 bases; nucleotides not matched to a gene: 1. The CDR3, as DNA: TGTGCCAGCTCACCACCGACAGGGACCTACGAGCAGTACTTC. It yields the protein CASSPPTGTYEQYF.

V and J are TRBV29-1 and TRBJ2-1; 9 nucleotides agree with TRBD1. Germline lookup yields CDR1 SQVTM and CDR2 ANQGSEA. Trimming removed 4 bases from V and 0 bases from J; junction bases left unmatched: 7. The CDR3 spans 16 residues. This chain's CDR3 is CSVGTGAVVSYNEQFF. The CDR3 DNA sequence: TGCAGCGTTGGGACAGGGGCCGTAGTCTCCTACAATGAGCAGTTCTTC.

There are a few counts of this clonotype. The rearrangement joins TRBV7-2 to TRBJ2-2, with D tentatively TRBD2 (5 bases). CDR1 is SGHTA, CDR2 FQGNSA, per germline. The CDR3 is made up of 16 amino acids. Trimming removed 5 bases at V and 2 bases at J, with 15 bases between. The CDR3 loop reads CASSLQGLTNTGELFF. The CDR3 DNA reads TGTGCCAGCAGCCTCCAAGGACTGACTAACACCGGGGAGCTGTTTTTT.

This clonotype was observed a few times. The CDR3 DNA is TGCGCCAGCAGCTCTCGTCCCGGGAATGAGCAGTTCTTC. It specifies CASSSRPGNEQFF. The chain couples TRBV5-1 to TRBJ2-1; D not resolved. CDR3 size: 13 residues. The V and J ends lost 3 bases and 7 bases respectively, with 11 bases between them. Germline values: CDR1 SGHRS, CDR2 YFSETQ.

This chain joins TRBV20-1 and TRBJ2-1; 12 bases fit TRBD2. Germline V gene lookup returns CDR1 DFQATT and CDR2 SNEGSKA (reference sequence). The CDR3 loop spans 14 amino acids. Losses at the gene ends were 6 bases for V and 8 bases for J; bases not matched to a gene: 8. The CDR3 region has the DNA TGCAGTGCCAATCTAGCGGGAGGGCCGGATGAGCAGTTCTTC. Translating gives CSANLAGGPDEQFF.

The rearrangement links TRBV7-2 to TRBJ2-7, with a possible D match to TRBD1 (5 bases). V gave up 3 bases and J gave up 0 bases, with 9 bases separating them. This CDR3 is 14 amino acids long. The germline CDR1 and CDR2 sequences are SGHTA and FQGNSA. The CDR3 bases are TGTGCCAGCAGCTTTTTAGGGGCCTCCTACGAGCAGTACTTC. Translated, it gives CASSFLGASYEQYF.

At least ten counts were recorded for this clonotype. The gene calls are TRBV12-3 or TRBV12-4 and TRBJ2-7; 10 positions agree with TRBD1. This CDR3 has 15 residues. The V and J ends lost 2 bases and 6 bases, in that order; junction bases with no gene match: 7. The CDR3: CASSLRDRGIREQYF. The CDR3 region has the DNA TGTGCCAGCAGTTTACGGGACAGGGGAATTCGCGAGCAGTACTTC.